This T cell receptor beta chain derives from a study of cytomegalovirus exposure and HLA in healthy donors (TCRdb year 2017). Broadly, across the study: An earlier analysis of roughly 570 of the donors reported over 250 Gb of sequence data and 95 million to 120 million unique TCR beta sequences obtained from about 179 million T cells. To predict cytomegalovirus infection status, the study brought together high-throughput TCR immunosequencing, statistical association of individual TCRs with disease status, and machine learning. Among the roughly 400 genotyped donors, under 90% belonged to the genetic ancestry cluster associated with self-reported Caucasian donors. In a later genetic analysis, genome-wide SNP genotypes for about 55% of the roughly 700 donors were used, and that subset was treated as a discovery cohort. Typing coverage differed by locus: A, B, C, DRB1 and DQB1 were typed in roughly 629-630 donors, DQA1 in 522, DPA1 in some 610, and DPB1 in just under 490. The study aimed to test whether signatures of past pathogen exposure could be identified by cataloging public T cell receptors. In a later analysis, previously published TCR beta repertoires from 550 to 750 donors were re-analyzed and high-resolution HLA genotyping was added so that TCR occurrence patterns could be studied. On average, roughly 250,000 unique TCR beta nucleotide sequences were sequenced per donor among 300 to 500 genotyped donors of the cohort, with roughly 18% of those sequences being non-productive. Rather than drawing on any new phenotypic data, the later analysis identified candidate immune exposures from TCR beta sequences and the way those sequences occurred across donors. About five DR-DQ haplotypes were treated as single units for association and clustering because of strong linkage in the cohort. Besides the first cohort of approximately 710 subjects, a separate validation cohort made up of 95 to 150 different subjects was used. Using immunosequencing, the study profiled T cell repertoires from 550 to 750 subjects and related those repertoires to cytomegalovirus serostatus. HLA typing included class I and class II loci at four-digit resolution. All discovery cohort repertoires had been generated on a single sequencing platform. Roughly 290 gigabases of sequencing data and approximately 92 million unique TCR sequences made up an early release that covered 500 to 700 HLA-typed donors. Alongside the repertoire data, information on donor age, sex, ethnicity and CMV serostatus was compiled. To decide whether each TCR beta V gene segment behaved as functional or pseudogenic, an earlier analysis of approximately 600 of the donors relied on high-throughput TCR beta sequencing. Paper-wide results and their limitations: According to a later genetic analysis, donors in an Asian-associated ancestry cluster had fewer N-insertions in productive TCRs than the roughly 670-donor mean. Cytomegalovirus status was reported to be diagnosed by the classifier with high specificity and sensitivity in both the original and validation cohorts. A cluster of highly shared sequence variants was judged likely to represent a technical artifact of the sequencing pipeline. In an earlier analysis of over 550 of the donors, most TCR beta V segments were observed in productive rearrangements about 87% or about 30% of the time, broadly matching IMGT annotations. Most TCR sequences were seen in very few donors, while some public TCRs were found in many individuals. Because counts were too low, 15 to 20 rarely observed V segments, including chromosome 9 orphons, were left out of the earlier analysis of some 640 of the donors. Specific HLA alleles were associated with 15,000 to 20,000 TCR beta sequences at a false discovery rate of 0.05 in a later analysis. Presence/absence analyses assumed roughly uniform sequencing depth across donors, an assumption that may not hold. HLA typing was unavailable for some donors at each locus, so association tests used only the typed subset. In a later analysis, HLA-associated TCR beta chains showed more clonal expansion and lower generation probabilities than non-associated chains that were equally common. An association between a missense DCLRE1C variant and V-gene and J-gene trimming of TCR beta chains was found in a later genetic analysis and replicated in an independent cohort. According to the authors, the approach could potentially be generalized to other disease states and immunological phenotypes. In a later analysis, most CMV-associated TCR beta chains were found to appear HLA-restricted, with HLA associations seemingly driven largely by CMV exposure. The cohort was sequenced for TCR beta chains only, and without alpha or paired-chain data the features that could be detected were limited. According to a later analysis, TCR association rates differed among HLA loci, with DRB1 alleles showing the most associated TCRs and HLA-C alleles showing the fewest. When HLA alleles, especially DR and DQ, strongly co-occurred, attributing TCR associations to individual alleles was difficult. According to a later analysis, parvovirus B19, influenza, CMV and Epstein-Barr virus appeared linked to several top co-occurrence clusters. The only immune exposure information available for the cohort was CMV serostatus. A further reported finding was that TCR beta sequences accurately predicted the HLA-A and HLA-B alleles for most subjects in the first cohort. Correlated functional status among segregating V segments might be attributable to linkage disequilibrium, but an unknown experimental factor could not be ruled out. The 87-base-pair reads could not distinguish some IMGT-functional V segments, including TRBV6-2 and TRBV6-3, so those segments were excluded. In the study, around 160 TCR beta chains were listed as associated with cytomegalovirus. A few of the identified cytomegalovirus-associated TCR beta chains were confirmed in vitro to be specific for cytomegalovirus antigens.

The cohort consisted of some 730 healthy bone marrow donors. Cohort members were all nominally healthy when sampled, although unrecorded immune exposures were likely present. The donor tested CMV seronegative, placing the donor among the 350 or so seronegative members of the cohort. Each donor provided a peripheral blood sample, and peripheral blood mononuclear cells were used for TCR beta sequencing. The Qiagen DNeasy Blood Extraction Kit was used to extract genomic DNA from the blood cell samples. Including the terminal cysteine and phenylalanine, the CDR3 comprises 13 residues. Only the CDR3 DNA stays, 39 bases, in frame from base 1. CDR1 SGHVS and CDR2 FNYEAQ were looked up in the germline V gene. V is pruned by 9 bases and J by 4 bases, leaving 4 bases of the junction without a gene match. Notes on this clone: There is no known antigen for this receptor. No clone much larger than this one lies a single base away; base qualities are absent.

Library prep was done by the immunoSEQ multiplex PCR assay. For the multiplex PCR, a mixture combining 60 forward primers for TCR Vbeta segments and 13 reverse primers for TCR Jbeta segments was used. Amplification of the CDR3 region of rearranged TCR beta genes was performed with a multiplex PCR assay on genomic DNA. The Illumina HiSeq System was used to sequence the amplified TCR beta libraries as 87-base-pair reads. Concerning the study's data processing: Across the 666 repertoires, a later analysis counted 78 million or so unique TCR beta chains, 8.5 million to 12 million of which were shared by at least two donors. Raw reads were error-corrected and collapsed into unique sequences by a nearest-neighbor algorithm in which closely related sequences were merged to remove PCR and sequencing errors. CDR3 sequences were aligned to IMGT reference sequences to assign V, D and J gene segments. For a sequence to be retained, at least a six-nucleotide match to both a V gene segment and a J gene segment was required. Rearrangements were called productive when the CDR3 lacked stop codons and stayed in frame with V and J; all others were non-productive. Following IMGT convention, CDR3 was defined as the stretch from the second conserved V-encoded cysteine up to the conserved J-encoded phenylalanine. The earlier analysis of some 580 of the donors excluded any sequence lacking an unambiguous match to a single V gene segment. In an earlier analysis of approximately 500 of the donors, a V segment was called functional when productive rearrangements were above 56.7%, and segregating when the standard deviation between donors exceeded 5%. A statistical classification framework was built to diagnose cytomegalovirus status from the catalog of TCR beta chain sequences. In a later analysis, V and J genes were assigned by comparing TCR nucleotide sequences against IMGT/GENE-DB human TR gene sequences. A later analysis assigned CDR3 sequences and most-parsimonious VDJ recombination scenarios with the TCRdist pipeline. In a later analysis, each TCR beta chain was defined by its CDR3 amino acid sequence together with its V-gene family, and reads without a unique V-gene family were excluded. In a later analysis, a few hundred highly shared, low-generation-probability nucleotide sequences were removed to address suspected cross-contamination and a sequencing artifact. In a later analysis, a clonal expansion index was calculated for each public chain from normalized within-repertoire ranks of inferred template counts. In a later analysis, generation probabilities were computed with a VDJ recombination model fitted to out-of-frame rearrangements, and the resulting probabilities were checked against IGoR. Hypergeometric tests were used in a later analysis to score TCR-TCR, TCR-HLA and TCR-CMV co-occurrence, with a repertoire-size bias correction applied to the TCR pairs. A later analysis estimated false discovery rates by permuting HLA or CMV assignments 20 times. In a later analysis, co-occurring TCRs were grouped with DBSCAN, and TCRdist sequence similarity was added when clustering was performed within HLA-allele-positive subsets. Co-occurrence clustering excluded repertoires with fewer than 30,000 or more than 120,000 public chains, plus five with anomalous nucleotide sharing. Drawn from immuneACCESS, this table holds only the in-frame rearrangements with V and J called that TCRdb kept. Clones are partly lost; checked studies trace under half to an unresolved V gene and leave the rest unexplained. That table supplies the V and J calls and clone size; D and trimming were determined from the DNA. Counted in this sample were a few hundred thousand clones; about nine tenths of them appeared once. The biggest ten clones account for around 1.7% of the sample.

The specimen was PBMCs. The receptor comes from a girl aged 2 to 10 in good health and CMV-seronegative. Here the chain combines TRBV7-6 and TRBJ1-5; the junction holds 9 bases that match TRBD1. The DNA reads TGTGCCAGTTCGACAGGGGGGAATCAGCCCCAGCATTTT. Translated, this gives CASSTGGNQPQHF.